Following are 13 T cell receptor beta chains from one sample sequenced in a study of cytomegalovirus exposure and HLA in healthy donors. PCR involved 60 Vbeta and 13 Jbeta primers. Sequencing was performed with immunoSEQ multiplex PCR; in TCRdb, only in-frame clones are kept and a portion is missing. The sample lists 110,000 or so clones, about 80% occurring once. Source material: PBMCs. These receptors were taken from a human donor in good health.

J is TRBJ1-2 and V is TRBV28; 8 bases fit TRBD1. This CDR3 has 16 residues. The V gene's germline CDR1 is MDHEN and CDR2 SYDVKM. The J segment lost 4 bases and the V segment lost 6 bases, leaving 13 bases of the junction unmatched. CDR3: CASSPPDRDIAYGYTF. CDR3 sequence (DNA): TGTGCCAGCAGCCCCCCGGACAGGGACATCGCCTATGGCTACACCTTC.

This chain connects TRBV5-1 to TRBJ2-5; a weak D match, TRBD2 (8 bases). Germline V gives CDR1 SGHRS, CDR2 YFSETQ. The CDR3 spans 17 residues. V lost 4 bases, J lost 0 bases, and 19 bases lay in between. CDR3 bases: TGCGCCAGCAGCCCTACCGGGAGGGGGCGATACCAAGAGACCCAGTACTTC. It translates to CASSPTGRGRYQETQYF.

The chain is built from TRBV11-1 and TRBJ1-1; 7 bases agree with TRBD1. V trimming: 2 bases; J trimming: 4 bases; junction bases outside the gene matches: 10. Germline CDR1 SGHAT, CDR2 FQDESV (reference sequence). This CDR3 contains 16 residues. The CDR3 loop is CASSLKSNRGGTEAFF. The CDR3, as DNA: TGTGCCAGCAGCTTAAAATCCAACAGGGGCGGCACTGAAGCTTTCTTT. The whole variable domain, remainder taken from reference TRBV11-1 and TRBJ1-1, is EAEVAQSPRYKITEKSQAVAFWCDPISGHATLYWYRQILGQGPELLVQFQDESVVDDSQLPKDRFSAERLKGVDSTLKIQPAELGDSAMYLCASSLKSNRGGTEAFFGQGTRLTVV.

The chain links TRBV18 to TRBJ2-7, with 7 bases fitting TRBD2. V shed 6 bases, J shed 5 bases, and the junction held 10 bases outside the gene matches. The CDR3 covers 14 residues. Germline V gene data show CDR1 as KGHSH and CDR2 as LQKENI. CDR3 region: CASSRTLGGDEQYF. CDR3 sequence (DNA): TGTGCCAGCTCTCGGACGTTGGGAGGGGACGAGCAGTACTTC. Looking up the rest from reference TRBV18 and TRBJ2-7 gives the full variable domain: NAGVMQNPRHLVRRRGQEARLRCSPMKGHSHVYWYRQLPEEGLKFMVYLQKENIIDESGMPKERFSAEFPKEGPSILRIQQVVRGDSAAYFCASSRTLGGDEQYFGPGTRLTVT.

The CDR3 DNA reads as TGTGCCTGGACCGGTACTACAGGGGCCCTCTCCGGCTACACCTTC. This gives the protein CAWTGTTGALSGYTF. The rearrangement uses TRBV30 and TRBJ1-2; 7 positions match TRBD1. V trimming: 4 bases; J trimming: 8 bases; junction bases outside the gene matches: 16. The CDR3 is 15 amino acids. CDR1 is GTSNPN, CDR2 SVGIG, per germline (reference sequence). The complete variable domain, with remaining parts taken from reference TRBV30 and TRBJ1-2, reads SQTIHQWPATLVQPVGSPLSLECTVEGTSNPNLYWYRQAAGRGLQLLFYSVGIGQISSEVPQNLSASRPQDRQFILSSKKLLLSDSGFYLCAWTGTTGALSGYTFGSGTRLTVV.

CDR3 DNA sequence: TGTGCCAGCAGCCAAAGCACCCTAGACAGTTACGAGCAGTACTTC. Translated, it gives CASSQSTLDSYEQYF. The rearrangement uses TRBV4-2 and TRBJ2-7; D may be TRBD1 (5 bases). The CDR3 is 15 residues long. Trimming removed 2 bases from V and 4 bases from J, with 15 bases in between. The V gene's germline CDR1 is LGHNA and CDR2 YNFKEQ.

The rearrangement links TRBV27 to TRBJ1-5, with TRBD1 matching 9 bases. This CDR3 has 18 residues. Unmatched junction bases numbered 15, after V lost 5 bases and J lost 4 bases. Germline values: CDR1 MNHEY, CDR2 SMNVEV (reference sequence). This chain's CDR3 is CASSPHVGTGSRNQPQHF. The CDR3 region has the DNA TGTGCCAGCAGTCCACACGTCGGGACAGGGAGTCGGAATCAGCCCCAGCATTTT.

This clone showed up just once. The chain recombines TRBV28 with TRBJ2-3; D is perhaps TRBD2 (6 bases). The CDR3 has 19 residues. The V and J ends lost 3 bases and 1 base respectively, with 23 bases between them. Germline values: CDR1 MDHEN, CDR2 SYDVKM. DNA of the CDR3: TGTGCCAGCAGTTTTGCTGTCGCCGGCCCCCGGAGGGGCACAGATACGCAGTATTTT. It codes for CASSFAVAGPRRGTDTQYF.

The sample holds a few counts of this clone. The gene calls are TRBV6-5 and TRBJ1-6; no clear D. Trimming left V 4 bases short and J 7 bases short, with 14 bases between. The CDR3 has 15 amino acids. Germline CDR1 reads MNHEY; CDR2 reads SVGAGI. CDR3 nucleotide sequence: TGTGCCAGCAGTTCAAAAGGAGGGATCAATTCACCCCTCCACTTT. Its translation: CASSSKGGINSPLHF.

The chain combines TRBV6-1 with TRBJ1-5; D is unclear. Trimming removed 1 base from V and 6 bases from J, with 4 bases in between. The CDR3 consists of 12 residues. Germline V lookup: CDR1 MNHNS, CDR2 SASEGT. The CDR3 loop is CASSEVIQPQHF. The CDR3 DNA reads TGTGCCAGCAGTGAAGTCATTCAGCCCCAGCATTTT.

The V gene is TRBV9, the J gene TRBJ2-1, with D maybe TRBD2 (5 bases). The CDR3 length is 14 residues. Germline CDR1 SGDLS, CDR2 YYNGEE. The V and J ends lost 3 bases and 1 base respectively, with 8 bases between them. CDR3 sequence: CASSARGSYNEQFF. The CDR3 nucleotides read TGTGCCAGCAGCGCACGGGGATCCTACAATGAGCAGTTCTTC.

This clone was seen just once. The chain links TRBV19 to TRBJ1-1, with D tentatively TRBD1 (5 bases). Germline CDR1 is LNHDA and CDR2 is SQIVND (reference sequence). Deletions cut 6 bases from V and 3 bases from J, with 11 bases between. This CDR3 comprises 13 residues. CDR3 sequence reads: CASSRQQDTEAFF. The DNA of the CDR3 is TGTGCCAGTAGCCGACAGCAAGACACTGAAGCTTTCTTT.

V is TRBV27 and J is TRBJ1-5, with D uncertain. V dropped 6 bases and J dropped 2 bases, with 11 bases sitting between them. This CDR3 spans 14 amino acids. CDR1 is MNHEY, CDR2 SMNVEV, per germline (reference sequence). The CDR3 DNA reads as TGTGCCAGCAGGAGTGGGCTCGGCAATCAGCCCCAGCATTTT. It translates to CASRSGLGNQPQHF.